This T cell receptor beta chain was profiled in a study of tissue T cells after allogeneic stem cell transplantation. About the study: Pathologist H&E review favored samples with visible lymphocytes for sequencing among multiple samples.

Sequenced by immunoSEQ multiplex PCR; TCRdb stores in-frame clones only, minus some. This table holds fewer than 30,000 clones, more than 60% found once. The CDR3 extends over 12 residues, inclusive of both ends. Germline assignment: CDR1 MNHEY and CDR2 SVGAGI. There are a few counts of this clone. No conserved phenylalanine or tryptophan is present at the end of the CDR3, so a read error is the likely explanation. Because the CDR3's place on the DNA is in doubt, the DNA is left out and the CDR3 is given as listed by TCRdb. The chain recombines TRBV6-5 with TRBJ2-3; the DNA was not compared with TRBD2, the D call given in the table. Source: tissue from the ileum, taken at autopsy. This clonotype originated in a female donor of 60 years or more with lung cancer. The CDR3 reads CASSTSGLSHRL.